One sample yielded the 28 T cell receptor beta chains listed below, sequenced in a study of cytotoxic CD8 clonotypes in ibrutinib-treated CLL. TCRdb's copy holds only in-frame clones and misses some; the assay was immunoSEQ multiplex PCR. Found here are about 140,000 clones, approximately 77% of them singletons; the top ten hold around 30%. Source: PBMCs, taken after 12 months of ibrutinib treatment. These receptors all stem from a human donor with chronic lymphocytic leukemia.

The J gene is TRBJ2-7, the V gene TRBV7-9; 10 bases fit TRBD2. After removal of 5 bases from V and 0 bases from J, the junction contained 1 base not matched to a gene. The CDR3 is 14 residues long. Germline V lookup: CDR1 SEHNR, CDR2 FQNEAQ (reference sequence). The DNA for the CDR3 is TGTGCCAGCAGCCCTAGCGGGAGCTCCTACGAGCAGTACTTC. This gives the protein CASSPSGSSYEQYF.

This chain uses TRBV19 with TRBJ1-2; 10 bases fit TRBD1. The germline gives CDR1 LNHDA, CDR2 SQIVND (reference sequence). The CDR3 is 16 residues long. The ends lost 3 bases at V and 3 bases at J; junction bases unmatched: 7. CDR3 amino acids: CASSILPGQGYYGYTF. For the CDR3, the DNA is TGTGCCAGTAGTATCCTGCCGGGACAGGGGTACTATGGCTACACCTTC.

The chain links TRBV7-2 to TRBJ1-2; the D gene is possibly TRBD1 (6 bases). Between the trimmed V and J ends, which lost 2 bases and 6 bases, there was a span of 13 bases. This CDR3 spans 14 amino acids. Germline assignment: CDR1 SGHTA and CDR2 FQGNSA. This CDR3 is CASSLRRDTNGYTF. The CDR3 DNA reads as TGTGCCAGCAGCTTAAGGCGGGACACTAATGGCTACACCTTC.

The chain uses TRBV28 and TRBJ1-5; D remains ambiguous. The germline CDR1 and CDR2 sequences are MDHEN and SYDVKM. The CDR3 is made up of 14 amino acids. Trimming removed 3 bases at V and 4 bases at J, with 10 bases between. CDR3 sequence: CASSFAGDNQPQHF. In DNA form, the CDR3 reads TGTGCCAGCAGTTTTGCCGGGGATAATCAGCCCCAGCATTTT.

Comments on this clone: An end of the junction does not agree with germline; a read error may underlie this. The V gene is TRBV4-1, the J gene TRBJ2-7; 7 bases match TRBD1. Germline assignment: CDR1 MGHRA and CDR2 YSYEKL. CDR3 length equals 13 residues. CDR3 coding DNA: TGCGCCAGCAGCCAAGCCGCCCAGGGGGAAGTCGGGTTC. Its protein is CASSQAAQGEVGF.

The CDR3 DNA sequence: TGTGCCAGCAGCCTTAGCGGGCGCGAGCAGTACTTC. Translating it yields CASSLSGREQYF. V usage is TRBV6-5 and J usage is TRBJ2-7; 7 nucleotides align to TRBD2. The V gene's germline CDR1 is MNHEY and CDR2 SVGAGI. The CDR3 has 12 amino acids. Trimming took 6 bases from V and 6 from J; bases not matched to a gene: 5.

Only one count was recorded for this clone. The chain uses TRBV9 and TRBJ2-2; D might be TRBD2 (6 bases). The germline CDR1 and CDR2 sequences are SGDLS and YYNGEE. The V and J ends lost 4 bases and 4 bases respectively, with 14 bases between them. The CDR3 contains 15 residues. DNA of the CDR3: TGTGCCAGCAGCCGGGACTTAGGATCCACCGGGGAGCTGTTTTTT. This gives the protein CASSRDLGSTGELFF.

Remarks on this clone: One end of the junction fails to match germline, which may point to a read error. The V call is TRBV15, the J call TRBJ2-5, with 8 bases aligning to TRBD2. The CDR3 runs to 14 residues. CDR1 LNHNV and CDR2 YYDKDF come from the germline V gene (reference sequence). CDR3 coding DNA: TGTGCCACCAGGAGAGGCGGGGGGCAAGAGACCCAGTACTTC. This codes for CATRRGGGQETQYF.

The table lists this clone with a count of one. The CDR3 loop reads CASSLGGLGDTQYF. The CDR3, as DNA: TGTGCCAGCAGCTTAGGAGGCTTAGGGGATACGCAGTATTTT. V and J are TRBV11-2 and TRBJ2-3, with unresolved D. CDR3 length: 14 amino acids. CDR1 SGHAT and CDR2 FQNNGV come from the germline V gene. The V end lost 1 base, the J end lost 6 bases, and 11 bases lay between the germline ends.

The CDR3 sequence: CATSSLPQGTQYF. The DNA for the CDR3 is TGTGCCACCAGCTCCCTCCCCCAGGGGACCCAGTACTTC. The rearrangement joins TRBV15 to TRBJ2-5, with D tentatively TRBD1 (5 bases). Trimming removed 5 bases at V and 7 bases at J, with 14 bases between. Germline CDR1 is LNHNV and CDR2 is YYDKDF (reference sequence). The CDR3 extends over 13 amino acids.

In its sample, this clone was seen a few times. The CDR3 bases are TGTGCCAGCTCACCAGGGGGCCCTGGAAACACCATATATTTT. The encoded protein is CASSPGGPGNTIYF. This chain uses TRBV18 with TRBJ1-3; possibly TRBD1 for D (6 bases). Germline V gene lookup returns CDR1 KGHSH and CDR2 LQKENI. Between the trimmed V and J ends, which lost 2 bases and 2 bases, there was a span of 7 bases. The CDR3 spans 14 residues. The whole variable domain, filled in from reference TRBV18 and TRBJ1-3, reads NAGVMQNPRHLVRRRGQEARLRCSPMKGHSHVYWYRQLPEEGLKFMVYLQKENIIDESGMPKERFSAEFPKEGPSILRIQQVVRGDSAAYFCASSPGGPGNTIYFGEGSWLTVV.

Details on this clone: This specimen includes other DNA sequences encoding the same CDR3. This rearrangement joins TRBV11-2 to TRBJ2-1; 7 nucleotides align to TRBD2. Germline V gene sequence: CDR1 SGHAT, CDR2 FQNNGV. V dropped 1 base and J dropped 0; count of bases not matched to a gene: 0. CDR3 length: 15 residues. Here the CDR3 reads CASSLGGSSYNEQFF. The CDR3 DNA reads TGTGCCAGCAGCTTAGGCGGGAGCTCCTACAATGAGCAGTTCTTC.

A few counts support this clone. The rearrangement uses TRBV28 and TRBJ1-5, with a tentative D call TRBD1 (5 bases). Germline V gives CDR1 MDHEN, CDR2 SYDVKM. The CDR3 covers 15 residues. V was shortened by 8 bases and J by 6 bases, with 20 bases between the two germline ends. CDR3 in DNA: TGTGCCAGCCGCAAATCAGGGTTTCTCGGTCAGCCCCAGCATTTT. Translation: CASRKSGFLGQPQHF.

This clone was found many times. The V gene is TRBV5-1, the J gene TRBJ1-6, with D uncertain. Germline V gives CDR1 SGHRS, CDR2 YFSETQ. V was shortened by 0 bases and J by 5 bases, with 9 bases between the two germline ends. The CDR3 is made up of 15 amino acids. The CDR3 sequence is CASSLVRENNSPLHF. For the CDR3, the DNA is TGCGCCAGCAGCTTGGTTCGGGAAAATAATTCACCCCTCCACTTT.

The chain recombines TRBV21-1 with TRBJ2-2; the table's D call, TRBD2, was not checked against the DNA. TRBV21-1 is tagged as a pseudogene. The CDR3 extends over 18 amino acids. The CDR3 bases are TGTGCCAGCAGCTGTCCGACTAGGGGAGTTTGGAGCACCGGGGAGCTGTTTTTT. Translating it yields CASSCPTRGVWSTGELFF.

The genes are TRBV7-3 and TRBJ2-2; D tentatively fits TRBD1 or TRBD2 (5 bases each). The V end was cut by 5 bases, the J end by 0 bases, with 13 bases between. This CDR3 is 16 amino acids long. Per germline, CDR1 SGHTA and CDR2 FQGTGA. The CDR3 nucleotides are TGTGCCAGCAGCCACGGGACCGTCTCGAACACCGGGGAGCTGTTTTTT. This sequence encodes CASSHGTVSNTGELFF.

The rearrangement links TRBV6-4 to TRBJ1-1; D remains ambiguous. Germline V gives CDR1 MRHNA, CDR2 SNTAGT. V was pared by 3 bases and J by 3 bases, with 23 bases between. This CDR3 contains 18 residues. The CDR3 DNA is TGTGCCAGCAGTGAGGGCGTGGGGAGGGAGGGAAGGCACACTGAAGCTTTCTTT. This sequence encodes CASSEGVGREGRHTEAFF.

This clone showed up many times. The gene calls are TRBV5-3 and TRBJ2-7, with D tentatively TRBD2 (7 bases). Being an ORF, TRBV5-3 has a function that is uncertain. The V and J ends lost 4 bases and 5 bases respectively, with 16 bases between them. The CDR3 runs to 14 residues. The CDR3 spells CARSEGEGPHEQYF. CDR3 nucleotides: TGTGCCAGAAGCGAGGGGGAGGGCCCCCACGAGCAGTACTTC.

In this sample, this clone turned up once. The chain recombines TRBV5-5 with TRBJ1-2; D call uncertain. V lost 5 bases and J lost 7, with 12 bases in between. Per germline, CDR1 SGHKS and CDR2 YYEKEE (reference sequence). CDR3 size: 12 residues. The CDR3 coding sequence is TGTGCCAGCAGTTCCGCGGTGGGTGGCTACACCTTC. This gives the protein CASSSAVGGYTF.

The rearrangement joins TRBV5-5 to TRBJ1-5; the match to TRBD1 covers 7 bases. J lost 5 bases, V lost 0 bases, and 8 bases had no gene match. The length of the CDR3 is 16 residues. Germline CDR1 reads SGHKS; CDR2 reads YYEKEE (reference sequence). The CDR3 DNA sequence: TGTGCCAGCAGCTTGGTCGGGCAGGGGGGCGATCAGCCCCAGCATTTT. This codes for CASSLVGQGGDQPQHF.

The chain is built from TRBV11-2 and TRBJ2-2; weak D call: TRBD2 (6 bases). Germline-derived CDR1 and CDR2 are SGHAT and FQNNGV. The CDR3 covers 14 residues. The V gene lost 5 bases and the J gene lost 7 bases, with 14 bases spanning the gap. The CDR3 sequence is CASSPLRGFGELFF. The CDR3, as DNA: TGTGCCAGCAGCCCCCTACGGGGGTTCGGGGAGCTGTTTTTT. The full variable domain, completed using reference TRBV11-2 and TRBJ2-2, is EAGVAQSPRYKIIEKRQSVAFWCNPISGHATLYWYQQILGQGPKLLIQFQNNGVVDDSQLPKDRFSAERLKGVDSTLKIQPAKLEDSAVYLCASSPLRGFGELFFGEGSRLTVL.

This clone has just one count. The V gene is TRBV4-2, the J gene TRBJ2-1; TRBD2 matches at 10 bases. J was trimmed by 8 bases and V by 4 bases; bases with no gene match: 11. CDR1 is LGHNA, CDR2 YNFKEQ, per germline. This CDR3 spans 16 amino acids. The chain's CDR3 is CASSRDWTSGLDEQFF. DNA for the CDR3: TGTGCCAGCAGCCGGGATTGGACTAGCGGACTCGATGAGCAGTTCTTC.

The rearrangement joins TRBV5-5 to TRBJ2-2; D is possibly TRBD2 (5 bases). The CDR3 covers 13 residues. Per germline, CDR1 SGHKS and CDR2 YYEKEE (reference sequence). Trimming stripped 3 bases from V and 7 bases from J, with 10 bases between. The CDR3 nucleotides are TGTGCCAGCAGCTGGGGAGTAGGCGGGGAGCTGTTTTTT. Translating gives CASSWGVGGELFF.

V is TRBV28 and J is TRBJ2-1; 11 bases line up with TRBD2. Germline loops: CDR1 MDHEN, CDR2 SYDVKM. The J segment lost 6 bases and the V segment lost 7 bases, leaving 8 bases of the junction unmatched. The CDR3 covers 15 residues. The CDR3 loop reads CASNTPGLAVNEQFF. The CDR3, as DNA: TGTGCCAGCAATACCCCGGGACTAGCGGTCAATGAGCAGTTCTTC.

The chain has TRBV13 and TRBJ2-3, with 10 bases matching TRBD2. Losses at the gene ends were 1 base for V and 3 bases for J; bases not matched to a gene: 4. The CDR3 is 16 amino acids. From germline, CDR1 is PRHDT and CDR2 FYEKMQ (reference sequence). CDR3 sequence (DNA): TGTGCCAGCAGCTTAGCTAGCGGGAGTGGAACAGATACGCAGTATTTT. Its translation: CASSLASGSGTDTQYF.

As regards this clone: One end of the junction is discordant with germline, which a read error may explain. The rearrangement uses TRBV7-8 and TRBJ2-7; TRBD1 is a possible D gene (6 bases). This CDR3 region has 9 residues. Germline lookup yields CDR1 SGHVS and CDR2 FQNEAQ. The CDR3 bases are TGTGCCAGCAGCTCAAGGGGGAACTTC. Protein product: CASSSRGNF.

In this sample, this clone turned up a few times. The chain recombines TRBV28 with TRBJ1-1, with D maybe TRBD1 (5 bases). Per germline, CDR1 MDHEN and CDR2 SYDVKM. Trimming removed 6 bases from V and 11 bases from J, with 19 bases in between. This CDR3 contains 13 residues. The CDR3 here is CASSLNRGKFAFF. CDR3 in DNA: TGTGCCAGCAGCCTCAACCGGGGGAAATTCGCTTTCTTT.

This chain links TRBV30 with TRBJ1-5; D not resolved. V shed 0 bases and J shed 3 bases, with 6 bases lying between them. The CDR3 runs to 13 residues. CDR1 is GTSNPN and CDR2 is SVGIG in the germline V gene (reference sequence). CDR3 sequence reads: CAWSVQSNQPQHF. As DNA, the CDR3 is TGTGCCTGGAGTGTACAGTCCAATCAGCCCCAGCATTTT.